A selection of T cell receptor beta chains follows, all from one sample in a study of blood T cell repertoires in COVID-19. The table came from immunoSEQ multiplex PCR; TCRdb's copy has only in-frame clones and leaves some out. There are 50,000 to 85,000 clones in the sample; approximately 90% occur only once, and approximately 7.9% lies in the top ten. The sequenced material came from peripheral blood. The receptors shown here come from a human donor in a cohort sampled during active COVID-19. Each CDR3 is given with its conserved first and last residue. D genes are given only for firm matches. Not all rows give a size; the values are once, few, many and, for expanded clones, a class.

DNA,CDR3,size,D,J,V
TGTGCCAGTAGTATAGGGCTTGGGACACCTAGCACAGATACGCAGTATTTT,CASSIGLGTPSTDTQYF,NA,NA,TRBJ2-3,TRBV19
TGCGCCAGCAGCCAAGATTTTACGGCGGGGGAGCAGTTCTTC,CASSQDFTAGEQFF,NA,NA,TRBJ2-1,TRBV4-3
TGTGCCAGCAGCGTTTCAGGGTCGAACTATGGCTACACCTTC,CASSVSGSNYGYTF,NA,NA,TRBJ1-2,TRBV9
TGTGCCAGCAGTTACAAGTACAACTCTGGAAACACCATATATTTT,CASSYKYNSGNTIYF,NA,NA,TRBJ1-3,TRBV6-5
TGTGCCAGCAGCTTAGATCTGGGCGGGGGGGAGACCCAGTACTTC,CASSLDLGGGETQYF,NA,TRBD2,TRBJ2-5,TRBV7-2
TGTGCCAGTAGTATAAAAGGGACAACGAGCAATCAGCCCCAGCATTTT,CASSIKGTTSNQPQHF,NA,NA,TRBJ1-5,TRBV19
TGCAGCGTTGGTGGGGGGGCAGGGACCCAGTACTTC,CSVGGGAGTQYF,NA,NA,TRBJ2-5,TRBV29-1
TGTGCCAGCAGCCGCGGGACAGTGAACACTGAAGCTTTCTTT,CASSRGTVNTEAFF,NA,TRBD1,TRBJ1-1,TRBV6-5
TGCGCCAGCAGCTCGCCCTCAGGTATGAACACTGAAGCTTTCTTT,CASSSPSGMNTEAFF,NA,NA,TRBJ1-1,TRBV23-1
TGTGCCAGCAGCGTAGTTCCAGACTCTGGAAACACCATATATTTT,CASSVVPDSGNTIYF,NA,NA,TRBJ1-3,TRBV9
TGTGCCAGCAGCTTAGCGGGCGGGATCGGCGAGCAGTTCTTC,CASSLAGGIGEQFF,NA,NA,TRBJ2-1,TRBV7-9
TGTGCCAGCAGCCAGACAGGGGCAGGTTCACCCCTCCACTTT,CASSQTGAGSPLHF,NA,TRBD1,TRBJ1-6,TRBV3-1/TRBV3-2
TGCAGCGTTGGTACCCTAGGACAGAGTATCTACAATGAGCAGTTCTTC,CSVGTLGQSIYNEQFF,NA,NA,TRBJ2-1,TRBV29-1
TGTGCCAGCAGGCTGGCAGGGGGCGAGCAGTACTTC,CASRLAGGEQYF,once,TRBD1,TRBJ2-7,TRBV28
TGTGCCAGCAGTCAGGGACTAGCGGATACGCAGTATTTT,CASSQGLADTQYF,NA,TRBD2,TRBJ2-3,TRBV3-1/TRBV3-2
TGTGCCAGCAGCGCCGATCGACAGCAGCCGAACACTGAAGCTTTCTTT,CASSADRQQPNTEAFF,NA,NA,TRBJ1-1,TRBV7-3
TGTGCCAGCAGCGTAGGGGGGGTGAACACTGAAGCTTTCTTT,CASSVGGVNTEAFF,NA,NA,TRBJ1-1,TRBV9
TGTGCCAGCAGCTTGGGGCAGTTTGATGGCTACACCTTC,CASSLGQFDGYTF,NA,NA,TRBJ1-2,TRBV5-6
TGTGCCAGTAAGGGTCCGGCGGGCTCGATGGCTGAAGCTTTCTTT,CASKGPAGSMAEAFF,NA,NA,TRBJ1-1,TRBV19
TGTGCCAGCAGCCAAGCGGCCGGAGACGAGCAGTACTTC,CASSQAAGDEQYF,NA,NA,TRBJ2-7,TRBV3-1/TRBV3-2
TGTGCCAGTACCGCCGGGACACTGAACACCGGGGAGCTGTTTTTT,CASTAGTLNTGELFF,NA,NA,TRBJ2-2,TRBV19
TGTGCCAGCAGTCTCCAGGGGGTAGCGGGAGTTGGGTTCACAGATACGCAGTATTTT,CASSLQGVAGVGFTDTQYF,NA,TRBD2,TRBJ2-3,TRBV28
TGCGCCAGCAGTCACGTACTTGGACGGAGGTCATATGGCTACACCTTC,CASSHVLGRRSYGYTF,once,NA,TRBJ1-2,TRBV23-1
TGTGCCAGCACCAACTCCAGGGGCTCATGGACTGAAGCTTTCTTT,CASTNSRGSWTEAFF,NA,NA,TRBJ1-1,TRBV6-6
TGCGCCAGCAAAGAGCCTGAAACGTACAATGAGCAGTTCTTC,CASKEPETYNEQFF,NA,NA,TRBJ2-1,TRBV5-1
TGTGCCAGCAGAAACGGCGGGATCGTGGTAGATACGCAGTATTTT,CASRNGGIVVDTQYF,NA,NA,TRBJ2-3,TRBV28
TGTGCCAGCAGCGTCGGGACAGGGGGCCTATTTGGAAACACCATATATTTT,CASSVGTGGLFGNTIYF,NA,TRBD1,TRBJ1-3,TRBV9
TGTGCCAGCAGCTCCTGGACTAGCGGGAGGGCCCGCACAGATACGCAGTATTTT,CASSSWTSGRARTDTQYF,NA,TRBD2,TRBJ2-3,TRBV7-2
TGCGCCAGCAGCCACGAAGCCCGGGCAGGGAGGATTAAGGTTAAGGGGGAGCTGTTTTTT,CASSHEARAGRIKVKGELFF,NA,NA,TRBJ2-2,TRBV4-3
TGTGCCAGCAGTTTATCTCTAGCGGGCACAGATACGCAGTATTTT,CASSLSLAGTDTQYF,NA,TRBD2,TRBJ2-3,TRBV27
TGCGCCAGCAGTGAGTGGAGGTCGCCCACAGATACGCAGTATTTT,CASSEWRSPTDTQYF,NA,NA,TRBJ2-3,TRBV10-1